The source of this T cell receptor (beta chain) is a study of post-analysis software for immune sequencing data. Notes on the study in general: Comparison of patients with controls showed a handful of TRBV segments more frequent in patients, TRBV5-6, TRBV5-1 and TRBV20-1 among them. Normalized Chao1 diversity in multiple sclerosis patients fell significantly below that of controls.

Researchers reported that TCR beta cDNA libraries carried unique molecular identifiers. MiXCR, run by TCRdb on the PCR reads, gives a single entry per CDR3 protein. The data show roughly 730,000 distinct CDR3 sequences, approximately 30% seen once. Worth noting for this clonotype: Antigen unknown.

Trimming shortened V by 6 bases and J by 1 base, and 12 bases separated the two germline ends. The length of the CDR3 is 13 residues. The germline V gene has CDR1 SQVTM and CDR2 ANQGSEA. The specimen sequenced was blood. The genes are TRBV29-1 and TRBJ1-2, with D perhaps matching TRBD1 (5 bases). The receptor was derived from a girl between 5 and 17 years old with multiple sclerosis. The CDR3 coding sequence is TGCAGCGTCCAGGGTGGGAGTAACTATGGCTACACCTTC. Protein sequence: CSVQGGSNYGYTF.